This TCR beta chain comes out of a study of blood T cell repertoires in COVID-19. The protocol was immunoSEQ multiplex PCR, while the TCRdb copy is restricted to in-frame clones and leaves out a portion. The sample lists roughly 100,000 clones, 85% seen once, with around 4.3% in the top ten. Trimming cost V 2 bases and J 9 bases; bases outside gene matches: 11. CDR1 and CDR2 (germline): SEHNR, FQNEAQ (reference sequence). The CDR3 is 16 residues long. V and J are TRBV7-9 and TRBJ2-2; TRBD1 agrees at 8 bases. This clonotype was sampled from a man over 45 with acute or convalescent COVID-19. The specimen was peripheral blood. CDR3 sequence reads: CASSLSRQGKSRELFF. CDR3 coding DNA: TGTGCCAGCAGCTTATCGCGACAGGGGAAGAGTAGGGAGCTGTTTTTT.